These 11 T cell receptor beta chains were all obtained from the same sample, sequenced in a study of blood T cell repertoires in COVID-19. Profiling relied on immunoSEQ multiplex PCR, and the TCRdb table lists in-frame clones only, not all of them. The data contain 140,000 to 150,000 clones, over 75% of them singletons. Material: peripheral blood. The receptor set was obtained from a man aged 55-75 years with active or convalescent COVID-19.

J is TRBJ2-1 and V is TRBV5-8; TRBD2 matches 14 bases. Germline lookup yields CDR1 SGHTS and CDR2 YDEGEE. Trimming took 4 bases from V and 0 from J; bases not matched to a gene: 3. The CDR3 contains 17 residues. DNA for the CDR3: TGTGCCAGCAGCCGACTAGCGGGAGGGCCCTCCTACAATGAGCAGTTCTTC. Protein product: CASSRLAGGPSYNEQFF. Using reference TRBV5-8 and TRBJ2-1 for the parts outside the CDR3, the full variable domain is EAGVTQSPTHLIKTRGQQATLRCSPISGHTSVYWYQQALGLGLQFLLWYDEGEERNRGNFPPRFSGRQFPNYSSELNVNALELEDSALYLCASSRLAGGPSYNEQFFGPGTRLTVL.

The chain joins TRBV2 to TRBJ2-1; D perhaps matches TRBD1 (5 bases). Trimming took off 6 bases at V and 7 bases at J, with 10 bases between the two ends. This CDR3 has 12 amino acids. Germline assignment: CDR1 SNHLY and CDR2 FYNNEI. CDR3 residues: CASSRDPNEQFF. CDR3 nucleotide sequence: TGTGCCAGCAGCAGGGATCCGAATGAGCAGTTCTTC.

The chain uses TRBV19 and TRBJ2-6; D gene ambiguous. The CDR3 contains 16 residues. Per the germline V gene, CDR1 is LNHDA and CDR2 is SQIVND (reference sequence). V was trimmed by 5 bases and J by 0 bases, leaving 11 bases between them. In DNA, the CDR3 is TGTGCCAGTAGTCTCTCTTTCCGCTCTGGGGCCAACGTCCTGACTTTC. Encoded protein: CASSLSFRSGANVLTF.

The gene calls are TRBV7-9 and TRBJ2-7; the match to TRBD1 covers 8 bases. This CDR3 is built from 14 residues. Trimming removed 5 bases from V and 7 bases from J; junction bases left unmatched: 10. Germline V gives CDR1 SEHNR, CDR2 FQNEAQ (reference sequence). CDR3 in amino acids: CASSAFTGGREQYF. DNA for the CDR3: TGTGCCAGCAGCGCCTTTACAGGGGGGCGGGAGCAGTACTTC.

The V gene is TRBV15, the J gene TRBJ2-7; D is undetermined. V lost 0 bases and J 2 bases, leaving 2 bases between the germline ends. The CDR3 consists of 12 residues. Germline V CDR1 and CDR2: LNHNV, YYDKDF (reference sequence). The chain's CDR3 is CATSRDTYEQYF. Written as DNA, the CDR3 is TGTGCCACCAGCAGAGACACCTACGAGCAGTACTTC. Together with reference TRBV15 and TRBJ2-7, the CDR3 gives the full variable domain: DAMVIQNPRYQVTQFGKPVTLSCSQTLNHNVMYWYQQKSSQAPKLLFHYYDKDFNNEADTPDNFQSRRPNTSFCFLDIRSPGLGDTAMYLCATSRDTYEQYFGPGTRLTVT.

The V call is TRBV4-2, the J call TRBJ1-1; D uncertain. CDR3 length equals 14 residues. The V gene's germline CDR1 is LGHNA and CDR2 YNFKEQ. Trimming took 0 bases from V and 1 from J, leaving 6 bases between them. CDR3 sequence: CASSQDKWNTEAFF. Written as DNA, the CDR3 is TGTGCCAGCAGCCAAGATAAATGGAACACTGAAGCTTTCTTT.

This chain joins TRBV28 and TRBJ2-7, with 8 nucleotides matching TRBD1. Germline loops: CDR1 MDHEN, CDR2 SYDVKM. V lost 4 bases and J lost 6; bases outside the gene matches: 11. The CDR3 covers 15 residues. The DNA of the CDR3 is TGTGCCAGCAGTTCCCCCGGAGTGACAGGGGTCGAGCAGTACTTC. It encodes CASSSPGVTGVEQYF. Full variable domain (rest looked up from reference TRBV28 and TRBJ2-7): DVKVTQSSRYLVKRTGEKVFLECVQDMDHENMFWYRQDPGLGLRLIYFSYDVKMKEKGDIPEGYSVSREKKERFSLILESASTNQTSMYLCASSSPGVTGVEQYFGPGTRLTVT.

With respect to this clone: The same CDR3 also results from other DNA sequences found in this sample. The CDR3 loop is CASSPGTGSYEQYF. The CDR3 DNA is TGTGCCAGCAGCCCCGGGACAGGGTCCTACGAGCAGTACTTC. This chain uses TRBV6-5 with TRBJ2-7; 9 nucleotides match TRBD1. With V trimmed by 6 bases and J by 1 base, 4 bases remained unmatched. Germline CDR1 and CDR2: MNHEY and SVGAGI. The CDR3 extends over 14 amino acids.

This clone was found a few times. The CDR3, as DNA: TGTGCCATCCGGGGTGTCCGAAACAATTCACCCCTCCACTTT. This sequence encodes CAIRGVRNNSPLHF. The chain recombines TRBV10-3 with TRBJ1-6; D is unresolved. Per germline, CDR1 ENHRY and CDR2 SYGVKD. This CDR3 is built from 14 residues. Trimming stripped 8 bases from V and 7 bases from J, with 15 bases between.

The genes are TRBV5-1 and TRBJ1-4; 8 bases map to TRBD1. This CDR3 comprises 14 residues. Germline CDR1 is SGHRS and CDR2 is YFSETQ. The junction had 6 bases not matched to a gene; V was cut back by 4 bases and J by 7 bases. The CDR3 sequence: CASSAGGAPEKLFF. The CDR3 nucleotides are TGCGCCAGCAGCGCAGGGGGCGCCCCTGAAAAACTGTTTTTT. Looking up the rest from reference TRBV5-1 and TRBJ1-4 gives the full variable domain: KAGVTQTPRYLIKTRGQQVTLSCSPISGHRSVSWYQQTPGQGLQFLFEYFSETQRNKGNFPGRFSGRQFSNSRSEMNVSTLELGDSALYLCASSAGGAPEKLFFGSGTQLSVL.

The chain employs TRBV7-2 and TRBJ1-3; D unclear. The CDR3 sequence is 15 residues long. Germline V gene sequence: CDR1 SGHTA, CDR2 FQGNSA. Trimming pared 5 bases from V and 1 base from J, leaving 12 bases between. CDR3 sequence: CASSLQVFSGNTIYF. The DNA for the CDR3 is TGTGCCAGCAGCCTCCAGGTGTTTTCTGGAAACACCATATATTTT.